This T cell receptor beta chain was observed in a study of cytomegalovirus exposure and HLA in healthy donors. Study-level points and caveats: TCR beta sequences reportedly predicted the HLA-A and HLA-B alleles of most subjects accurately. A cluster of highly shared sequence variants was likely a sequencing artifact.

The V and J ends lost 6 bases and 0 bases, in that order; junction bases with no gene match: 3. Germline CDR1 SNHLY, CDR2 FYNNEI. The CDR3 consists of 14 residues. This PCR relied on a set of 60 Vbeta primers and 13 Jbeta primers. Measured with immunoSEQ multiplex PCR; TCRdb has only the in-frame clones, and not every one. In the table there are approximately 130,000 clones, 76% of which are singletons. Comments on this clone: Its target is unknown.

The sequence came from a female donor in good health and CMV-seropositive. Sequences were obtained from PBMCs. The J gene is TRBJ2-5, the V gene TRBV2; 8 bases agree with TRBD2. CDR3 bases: TGTGCCAGCAGACAGCGGGGGTACCAAGAGACCCAGTACTTC. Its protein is CASRQRGYQETQYF.